This section outlines one T cell receptor beta chain sequence together with its context. Its antigen target is currently unknown. The junction departs from the called germline gene at one end, perhaps through a read error. The data were taken from a study of blood T cells in healthy people across ages (dated by TCRdb to between 2014 and 2017). A note on the overall study: Template switching captured roughly one uniquely barcoded TCR beta cDNA molecule per two T cells in model experiments. Age-related changes in TCR beta repertoire diversity were measured in the study by deep sequencing normalized with unique cDNA molecular identifiers. Using the same blood draw, the study looked at two additional independent replicas of 1 million unique cDNA reads for two donors, one aged 18 to 30 and the other aged 80 or older. To avoid experimental bias, donors of different ages were randomly spread across the sequencing lanes. Donors were grouped into four age groups: young (average about 15 years), middle-aged (roughly 40), aged (around 66) and long-lived (over 80).

Receptor libraries were prepared by 5' RACE. Sequencing relied on an Illumina HiSeq 2500. A second PCR of roughly 7 to 12 cycles was performed with a sample-barcoded 5' primer and a J-beta primer mix. A unique molecular identifier was introduced onto each TCR beta cDNA molecule by a template-switch 5' adaptor carrying 12 random nucleotides. Each sample yielded at least 2.5 million CDR3-containing paired-end reads. All of the RNA was converted into first-strand cDNA using the Mint cDNA synthesis kit, with a TRBC-specific oligonucleotide serving as the primer. All cDNA was treated with uracil-DNA glycosylase and then went through a first 18-cycle PCR with the universal primers M1SS and BC2_uni_R. Under the source paper's analysis protocol: Normalization of each sample was performed by random selection of 1 million high-quality reads, each carrying a distinct molecular identifier. Instead of being binned into consensus sequences, reads with shared molecular identifiers were discarded. MiTCR, run with a Q25 quality threshold and the strictest error-elimination algorithm, handled CDR3 identification, clonotype clustering and error correction. Lower-bound total TCR beta diversity was estimated with a nonparametric unseen species model using Euler transformation. TCRdb's own reprocessing of the public reads used fastp at Q25 and MiXCR and kept productive beta chains. Each CDR3 protein gets just one entry, which takes the most common genes and DNA from the rows behind it. The V and J calls and clone size are TCRdb's, not the authors'. The sample data list around 1,600,000 distinct CDR3 sequences, and less than 45% of these were observed just once. The leading ten clones occupy approximately 4% of the sample.

The donors were under 40 Caucasian individuals from Russia, aged about 6 to 95 years, who were systemically healthy. Each donor gave 9 to 10 milliliters of peripheral blood, collected into EDTA-treated Vacutainer tubes. PBMCs were isolated by Ficoll-Paque density-gradient centrifugation, with at least 7 million obtained per sample. Total RNA, at least 6 micrograms per sample, was extracted from PBMCs with Trizol reagent. The percentages of naive CD45RAhigh/CD27high T cells were determined by flow cytometry on a PBMC aliquot from every donor. Overall study results and their limits: Estimates of total diversity based on one million sequenced T cells were considered lower bounds and underestimates. A strong correlation was found between observed TCR beta diversity and the percentage of naive T cells measured by flow cytometry. Observed TCR beta diversity per million T cells fell roughly linearly with age, and a significant reduction was already apparent by age around 39. Donor CMV infection status was unknown, potentially confounding age-related changes in expanded clonotypes. The long-lived group showed more naive CD4+ T cells, fewer expanded clones and increased TCR diversity than the aged group, suggesting age selection. Since profiling was done on bulk unsorted PBMCs, naive and antigen-experienced compartments could not be conclusively compared.

The CDR3 contains 13 residues, cysteine and phenylalanine counted. The CDR3 DNA has 39 bases and is translated from base 1. CDR1 and CDR2, looked up from the germline V gene, are SNHLY and FYNNEI. The material sequenced was blood. This chain is built from TRBV2 and TRBJ2-7; the central 9 bases match TRBD1. The sequence derives from a young woman in good health. Here is the DNA: TGTGCCAGCAGGGAAGACAGGGGGTACGAGCAGTACTTC. Translated, it reads CASREDRGYEQYF.